This entry is about one T cell receptor beta chain. The antigen remains unidentified. This sample is part of a study of T cell responses to AZD1222 COVID-19 vaccine. Broader study findings: Nearly half of spike-specific TCRs reportedly target unmutated variant regions. Baseline seropositivity characterized only a handful of AZD1222 recipients. The span of vaccine-associated CD4 TCRs extended across spike, with dominance at 160-218 and 743-854.

Clones were sequenced by immunoSEQ multiplex PCR, and TCRdb holds only the in-frame ones, with some missing. The profile shows over 100,000 clones, about 88% of them singletons. CDR3 length equals 16 residues. The clonotype was recovered from an adult in good health. This chain connects TRBV21-1 to TRBJ2-5; TRBD2 reflects the table's D call only, with no check against the DNA. TRBV21-1 is shown as a pseudogene. The specimen was peripheral blood, collected on day 0 of AZD1222 vaccination. This chain's CDR3 is CASSIPGLVGEETQYF. CDR3 in DNA: TGTGCCAGCAGCATCCCAGGACTAGTGGGGGAAGAGACCCAGTACTTC.